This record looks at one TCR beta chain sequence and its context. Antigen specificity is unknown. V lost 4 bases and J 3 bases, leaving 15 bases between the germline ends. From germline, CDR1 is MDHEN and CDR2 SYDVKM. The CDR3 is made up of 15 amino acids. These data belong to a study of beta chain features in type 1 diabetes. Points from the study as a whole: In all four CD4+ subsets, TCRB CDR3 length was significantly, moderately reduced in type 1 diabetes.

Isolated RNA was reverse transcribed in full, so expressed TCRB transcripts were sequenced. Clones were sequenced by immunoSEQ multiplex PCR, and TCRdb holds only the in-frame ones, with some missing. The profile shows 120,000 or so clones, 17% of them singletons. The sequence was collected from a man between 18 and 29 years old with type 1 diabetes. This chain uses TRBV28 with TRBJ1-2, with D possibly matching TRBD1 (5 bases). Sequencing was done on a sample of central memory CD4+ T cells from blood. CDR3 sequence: CASSSPGTKDYGYTF. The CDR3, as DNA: TGTGCCAGCAGTTCCCCCGGGACCAAGGACTATGGCTACACCTTC.